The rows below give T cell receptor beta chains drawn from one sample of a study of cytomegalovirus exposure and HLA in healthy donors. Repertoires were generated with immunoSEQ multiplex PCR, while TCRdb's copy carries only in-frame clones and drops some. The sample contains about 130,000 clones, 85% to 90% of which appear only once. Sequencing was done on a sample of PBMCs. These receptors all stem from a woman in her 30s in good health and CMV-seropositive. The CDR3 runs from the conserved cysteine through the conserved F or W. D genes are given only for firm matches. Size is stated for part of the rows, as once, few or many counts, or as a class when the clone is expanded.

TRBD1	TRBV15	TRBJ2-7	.	TGTGCCACCAGCCTAACTGGGACAGGCTACGAGCAGTACTTC	CATSLTGTGYEQYF
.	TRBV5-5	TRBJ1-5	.	TGTGCCAGCAGCCCGACAGGCTATAGCAATCAGCCCCAGCATTTT	CASSPTGYSNQPQHF
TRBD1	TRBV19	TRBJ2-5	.	TGTGCCAGTAGTCTGACAGGGTCAGAGACCCAGTACTTC	CASSLTGSETQYF
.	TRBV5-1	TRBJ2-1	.	TGCGCCAGCAGCCGCCGAGATCGCAATGAGCAGTTCTTC	CASSRRDRNEQFF
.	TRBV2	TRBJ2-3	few	TGTGCCAGCAGTGAGGTAGTATACACAGATACGCAGTATTTT	CASSEVVYTDTQYF
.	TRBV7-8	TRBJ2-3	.	TGTGCCAGCAGCTTTAACAGGGCCGGCACAGATACGCAGTATTTT	CASSFNRAGTDTQYF
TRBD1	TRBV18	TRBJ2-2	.	TGTGCCAGCTCAGGGACAGGGCTCGGAGCCCACACCGGGGAGCTGTTTTTT	CASSGTGLGAHTGELFF
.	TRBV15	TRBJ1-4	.	TGTGCCACCAGCGGGGGCAGGGCGATTGAAAAACTGTTTTTT	CATSGGRAIEKLFF
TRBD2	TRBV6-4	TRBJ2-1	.	TGTGCCAGCAGTATGACTAGCGGGGGGGCCAATGAGCAGTTCTTC	CASSMTSGGANEQFF
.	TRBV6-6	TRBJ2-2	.	TGTGCCAGCAGTTACTCGGAGGGCCACGGGGAGCTGTTTTTT	CASSYSEGHGELFF
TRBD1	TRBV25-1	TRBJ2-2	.	TGTGCCAGCAGTGAAGACAGGGGCACCGGGGAGCTGTTTTTT	CASSEDRGTGELFF
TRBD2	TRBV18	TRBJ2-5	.	TGTGCCAGCTCCAAGTTTTCGGGAGGGCCCTCGGGGGAGACCCAGTACTTC	CASSKFSGGPSGETQYF
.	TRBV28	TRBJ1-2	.	TGTGCCAGCGCCCCACTGTCCGTTGGCTACACCTTC	CASAPLSVGYTF
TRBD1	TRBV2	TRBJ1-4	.	TGTGCCAGCGGGACAGGGTCGGATGAAAAACTGTTTTTT	CASGTGSDEKLFF
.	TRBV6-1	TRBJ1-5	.	TGTGCCAGCAGACAGAGAGGGGGTTACAATCAGCCCCAGCATTTT	CASRQRGGYNQPQHF
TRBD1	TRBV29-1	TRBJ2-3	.	TGCAGCGTTGGACAGGGGGCTCGATCAGATACGCAGTATTTT	CSVGQGARSDTQYF
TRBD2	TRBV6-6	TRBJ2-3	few	TGTGCCAGCAGTTACTCGACTAGCGGCACAGATACGCAGTATTTT	CASSYSTSGTDTQYF
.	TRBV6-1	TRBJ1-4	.	TGTGCCAGCAGTGAATTATTCAGGTTTACAACTAATGAAAAACTGTTTTTT	CASSELFRFTTNEKLFF
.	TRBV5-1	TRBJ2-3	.	TGCGCCAGCAGCTTGGTCAACCCCGGAGATACGCAGTATTTT	CASSLVNPGDTQYF
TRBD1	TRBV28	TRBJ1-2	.	TGTGCCAGCAGTTTAGCGACAGGGGCGCACGGCTACACCTTC	CASSLATGAHGYTF
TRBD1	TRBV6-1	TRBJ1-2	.	TGTGCCAGCAGTGAAGCGCTGAGGGGGACAGAGAACGGCTACACCTTC	CASSEALRGTENGYTF
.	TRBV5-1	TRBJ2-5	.	TGCGCCAGCAGCTTAAGGGGGATAGGGGAGACCCAGTACTTC	CASSLRGIGETQYF
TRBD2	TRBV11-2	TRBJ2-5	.	TGTGCCAGCAGCCCAGGGGCTAGCGGGGGGGACCAAGAGACCCAGTACTTC	CASSPGASGGDQETQYF
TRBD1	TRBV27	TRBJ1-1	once	TGTGCCAGCCTCCTCAGGGGGCCAGGGGGTATGAACACTGAAGCTTTCTTT	CASLLRGPGGMNTEAFF
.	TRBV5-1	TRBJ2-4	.	TGCGCCAGCAGCTTAGCAGGCGCCGCCAAAAACATTCAGTACTTC	CASSLAGAAKNIQYF
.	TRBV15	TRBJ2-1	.	TGTGCCACCAGCAGAGGGGTCTCAAACTACGTCGCTGGCAATGAGCAGTTCTTC	CATSRGVSNYVAGNEQFF
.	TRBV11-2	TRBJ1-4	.	TGTGCCAGCAGCAATGGGAACAGGCCGAATGAAAAACTGTTTTTT	CASSNGNRPNEKLFF
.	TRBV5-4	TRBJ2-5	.	TGTGCCAGCAGCCCCAAGGGCGGACAGCAAGAGACCCAGTACTTC	CASSPKGGQQETQYF
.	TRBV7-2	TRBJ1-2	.	TGTGCCAGCAGCTTTAGGTGGCAGGCTAACTATGGCTACACCTTC	CASSFRWQANYGYTF
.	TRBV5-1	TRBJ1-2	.	TGCGCCAGCACCCTCGCGGGGGGTGCCTATGGCTACACCTTC	CASTLAGGAYGYTF
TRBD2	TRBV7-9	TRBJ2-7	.	TGTGCCAGCAGCTTAGAACCGGGGGGAGAGCAGTACTTC	CASSLEPGGEQYF
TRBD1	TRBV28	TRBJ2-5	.	TGTGCCAGCAGAGAACAGGGGCCCCAAGAGACCCAGTACTTC	CASREQGPQETQYF
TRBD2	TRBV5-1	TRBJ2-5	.	TGCGCCAGCAGCCAGCGGGAGAGGGGGAAGACCCAGTACTTC	CASSQRERGKTQYF
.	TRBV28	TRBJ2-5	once	TGTGCCAGCAACCTCCCGACTAGTGGGGAGACCCAGTACTTC	CASNLPTSGETQYF
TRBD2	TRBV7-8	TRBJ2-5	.	TGTGCCAGCAGCCAGACTAGCGGGAGGGCCTGGGAGACCCAGTACTTC	CASSQTSGRAWETQYF
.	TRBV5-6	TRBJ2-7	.	TGTGCCAGCAGCAAGGCCGGGATTTACCCCTACGAGCAGTACTTC	CASSKAGIYPYEQYF
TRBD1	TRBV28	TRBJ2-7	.	TGTGCCAGCAGTTTATCTCCGGACAGGGCCTACGAGCAGTACTTC	CASSLSPDRAYEQYF
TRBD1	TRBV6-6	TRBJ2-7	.	TGTGCCAGCAGGGCCGGGACAGGGAGTTCCTACGAGCAGTACTTC	CASRAGTGSSYEQYF
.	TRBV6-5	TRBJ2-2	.	TGTGCCAGCAGGAACACAGGGAAGGCCGGGGAGCTGTTTTTT	CASRNTGKAGELFF
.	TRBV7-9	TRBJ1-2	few	TGTGCCAGCAGCTACCGACAGGGCTACACCTTC	CASSYRQGYTF
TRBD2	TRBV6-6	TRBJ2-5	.	TGTGCCAGCACCGGGGACTATTATCAAGAGACCCAGTACTTC	CASTGDYYQETQYF
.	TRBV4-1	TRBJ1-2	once	TGCGCCAGCAGCATAACAGCTAACTATGGCTACACCTTC	CASSITANYGYTF
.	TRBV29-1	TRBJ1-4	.	TGCAGCGTTGAAGGCAGGGGTGGTGAAAAACTGTTTTTT	CSVEGRGGEKLFF
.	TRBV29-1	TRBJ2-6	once	TGCAGCGTCCTCCGGACAGAAAGTAGCTCTGGGGCCAACGTCCTGACTTTC	CSVLRTESSSGANVLTF
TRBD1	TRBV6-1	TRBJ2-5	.	TGTGCCAGCAGAAGGGACAGGGTTGGACAAGAGACCCAGTACTTC	CASRRDRVGQETQYF
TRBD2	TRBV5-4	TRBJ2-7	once	TGTGCCAGCAGCAACGATGGGGGAGGGGCTGTCTACGAGCAGTACTTC	CASSNDGGGAVYEQYF
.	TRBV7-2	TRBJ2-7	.	TGTGCCAGCAGCTTAGGCGGAGGGCCTGGCTACGAGCAGTACTTC	CASSLGGGPGYEQYF
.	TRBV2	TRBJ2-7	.	TGTGCCAGCAGTGAAGTCTACTACGAGCAGTACTTC	CASSEVYYEQYF
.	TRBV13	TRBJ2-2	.	TGTGCCACCCCGTCCGGTAGCGCGGGGGAGCTGTTTTTT	CATPSGSAGELFF
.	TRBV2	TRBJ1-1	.	TGTGCCAGCAGGTTCCGACAGTCCATGAACACTGAAGCTTTCTTT	CASRFRQSMNTEAFF
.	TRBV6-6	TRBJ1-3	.	TGTGCCAGCGGTCTAGGGAGGGGGTATGGAAACACCATATATTTT	CASGLGRGYGNTIYF
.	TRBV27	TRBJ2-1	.	TGTGCCAGCAGTAGCTTGGTCGACGGGGTCACCTACAATGAGCAGTTCTTC	CASSSLVDGVTYNEQFF